This passage covers 20 T cell receptor beta chains from one sample sequenced in a study of identical twins. TCRdb used MiXCR to reprocess the 5' RACE reads, holding one entry per CDR3 protein. The sample includes 200,000 to 250,000 distinct CDR3 sequences, under 8.5% of them seen just once. These data also formed part of another study, on T cells expressing NK-cell markers.

Sequenced input: CD8+ T cells sorted from blood. Receptors originate from a woman under 30 in good health.

This clonotype was detected a few times. This chain connects TRBV11-2 to TRBJ2-7; D is perhaps TRBD1 or TRBD2 (6 bases each). The CDR3 is 15 residues long. The V end lost 2 bases, the J end lost 5 bases, and 16 bases lay between the germline ends. Per germline, CDR1 SGHAT and CDR2 FQNNGV. The CDR3 is CASSLLLRGQHEQYF. The CDR3 DNA is TGTGCCAGCAGCTTACTTCTCCGGGGGCAGCACGAGCAGTACTTC.

Many counts were recorded for this clonotype. The chain links TRBV11-2 to TRBJ2-1; TRBD2 aligns across 9 bases. This CDR3 region has 15 residues. Germline V gene sequence: CDR1 SGHAT, CDR2 FQNNGV. The ends lost 5 bases at V and 9 bases at J; junction bases unmatched: 11. Here the CDR3 reads CASSHRLAGKGEQFF. CDR3 DNA: TGTGCCAGCAGCCATCGGCTAGCGGGAAAAGGTGAGCAGTTCTTC.

This clonotype was seen many times. The rearrangement joins TRBV12-3 or TRBV12-4 to TRBJ2-7; no clear D. The CDR3 contains 12 residues. The V gene lost 3 bases and the J gene lost 5 bases, with 8 bases spanning the gap. CDR3 DNA: TGTGCCAGCAGTTTTGGCATCGACGAGCAGTACTTC. This sequence encodes CASSFGIDEQYF.

This clonotype has just a few counts. The chain links TRBV15 to TRBJ2-3; 14 bases align to TRBD2. The V gene end was trimmed by 0 bases and the J gene end by 8 bases; junction bases not matched to a gene: 16. This CDR3 is 20 amino acids long. Germline V CDR1 and CDR2: LNHNV, YYDKDF (reference sequence). The CDR3 protein is CATSREGSSTSGRARATQYF. As DNA, the CDR3 is TGTGCCACCAGCAGAGAAGGGTCGTCGACTAGCGGGAGGGCCCGTGCTACGCAGTATTTT.

This clonotype was counted only a few times. The rearrangement links TRBV7-9 to TRBJ2-7; D is possibly TRBD1 or TRBD2 (6 bases each). Trimming left V 5 bases short and J 3 bases short, with 23 bases between. The germline V gene encodes CDR1 SEHNR and CDR2 FQNEAQ (reference sequence). This CDR3 is built from 17 residues. CDR3 sequence: CASSPALRRGTYYEQYF. Written as DNA, the CDR3 is TGTGCCAGCAGCCCCGCGTTGAGGAGGGGGACATACTACGAGCAGTACTTC.

The rearrangement uses TRBV7-9 and TRBJ2-1; 13 bases fit TRBD2. This CDR3 spans 14 amino acids. CDR1 and CDR2 (germline): SEHNR, FQNEAQ (reference sequence). After removal of 8 bases from V and 12 bases from J, the junction contained 10 bases not matched to a gene. CDR3: CASDSGLAGNGQFF. The DNA for the CDR3 is TGTGCCAGCGACTCGGGACTAGCGGGGAACGGGCAGTTCTTC.

At least ten counts were recorded for this clonotype. The rearrangement links TRBV27 to TRBJ2-3; TRBD2 might be the D (5 bases). Trimming stripped 3 bases from V and 0 bases from J, with 7 bases between. Germline assignment: CDR1 MNHEY and CDR2 SMNVEV (reference sequence). The CDR3 loop spans 14 amino acids. The CDR3 is CASSFGVSTDTQYF. CDR3 coding DNA: TGTGCCAGCAGTTTCGGGGTCAGCACAGATACGCAGTATTTT.

CDR3 nucleotide sequence: TGTGCCAGCAGTTATACCGGGGGCGTCTCGGCGGATACGCAGTATTTT. This translates into CASSYTGGVSADTQYF. The genes are TRBV6-2 or TRBV6-3 and TRBJ2-3; possibly TRBD1 or TRBD2 for D (6 bases each). CDR1 is MNHEY, CDR2 SVGEGT, per germline. The length of the CDR3 is 16 residues. Trimming pared 3 bases from V and 6 bases from J, leaving 19 bases between.

The chain links TRBV7-3 to TRBJ2-3, with D perhaps matching TRBD2 (5 bases). The ends were cut back, 4 bases at V and 9 bases at J, with 23 bases in the middle. Per germline, CDR1 SGHTA and CDR2 FQGTGA. The CDR3 totals 16 residues. The CDR3, as DNA: TGTGCCAGCAGCTCACCCCGGGCAGGCGGGTCGGGGACGCAGTATTTT. It specifies CASSSPRAGGSGTQYF.

This clonotype showed up just a few times. The rearrangement joins TRBV6-1 to TRBJ2-5; D unclear. Germline V gives CDR1 MNHNS, CDR2 SASEGT. This CDR3 is 14 amino acids long. V lost 6 bases and J lost 1, with 12 bases in between. In nucleotides, the CDR3 is TGTGCCAGCAGCCCGGTGGGCGGCCAAGAGACCCAGTACTTC. It is translated as CASSPVGGQETQYF.

The rearrangement joins TRBV9 to TRBJ2-6, with TRBD1 matching 8 bases. V shed 5 bases, J shed 1 base, and the junction held 5 bases outside the gene matches. Germline-derived CDR1 and CDR2 are SGDLS and YYNGEE. This CDR3 spans 16 amino acids. The CDR3 DNA reads TGTGCCAGCAGAGACAGGGGCAATTCTGGGGCCAACGTCCTGACTTTC. Translation: CASRDRGNSGANVLTF.

This clonotype was counted ten times or more. V is TRBV6-5 and J is TRBJ2-1, with a tentative D call TRBD2 (5 bases). The germline V gene has CDR1 MNHEY and CDR2 SVGAGI. There are 16 residues in the CDR3. Trimming shortened V by 0 bases and J by 3 bases, and 12 bases separated the two germline ends. CDR3 DNA sequence: TGTGCCAGCAGTTACTCGGGTGAAGCGGTCTACAATGAGCAGTTCTTC. Its translation is CASSYSGEAVYNEQFF.

This clonotype was seen a few times. The V and J genes are TRBV5-1 and TRBJ2-7; TRBD2 matches 12 bases. The CDR3 has 14 amino acids. V shed 6 bases and J 2 bases; nucleotides not matched to a gene: 3. Per the germline V gene, CDR1 is SGHRS and CDR2 is YFSETQ. CDR3 bases: TGCGCCAGCACCCGGACTAGCGGGGCCTACGAGCAGTACTTC. Amino acids: CASTRTSGAYEQYF.

This clonotype was detected ten times or more. The chain employs TRBV12-3 or TRBV12-4 and TRBJ1-3; 7 positions agree with TRBD1. The V segment lost 5 bases and the J segment 0 bases; nucleotides outside the gene matches: 7. The CDR3 has 16 residues. The CDR3 protein is CASSRDSGFSGNTIYF. The CDR3 coding sequence is TGTGCCAGCAGTAGGGACAGCGGTTTCTCTGGAAACACCATATATTTT.

The chain has TRBV2 and TRBJ2-1; the D is unclear. The CDR3 runs to 14 residues. V was pared by 7 bases and J by 3 bases, with 13 bases between. Looked up from germline, CDR1 is SNHLY and CDR2 is FYNNEI. Here the CDR3 DNA reads TGTGCCAGCAAGAATTTGGGCGACTACAATGAGCAGTTCTTC. Translated, it gives CASKNLGDYNEQFF.

This clonotype was counted between two and nine times. CDR3 bases: TGTGCCAGCAGCCAAACAACTAGCAGCTACAATGAGCAGTTCTTC. This translates into CASSQTTSSYNEQFF. The chain employs TRBV3-1 and TRBJ2-1, with a possible D match to TRBD2 (6 bases). CDR1 and CDR2 (germline): LGHDT, YNNKEL (reference sequence). V was cut by 2 bases and J by 3 bases, with 11 bases left in between. The CDR3 has 15 amino acids.

The CDR3 region has the DNA TGTGCCAGCAGTTACCTTACAGAAGAGACCCAGTACTTC. Its translation: CASSYLTEETQYF. The gene calls are TRBV6-5 and TRBJ2-5; no clear D gene. This CDR3 region has 13 residues. CDR1 MNHEY and CDR2 SVGAGI come from the germline V gene. Deletions cut 2 bases from V and 3 bases from J, with 7 bases between.

This clonotype has more than one count but fewer than ten. The V call is TRBV9, the J call TRBJ2-2, with 10 bases matching TRBD1. Germline V gene data show CDR1 as SGDLS and CDR2 as YYNGEE. This CDR3 is built from 15 residues. V shed 3 bases, J shed 4 bases, and the junction held 3 bases outside the gene matches. CDR3 nucleotides: TGTGCCAGCAGCGCCCGGACAGGGGGCACCGGGGAGCTGTTTTTT. The encoded protein is CASSARTGGTGELFF.

J is TRBJ2-7 and V is TRBV6-5; D remains unclear. There are 14 residues in the CDR3. Germline values: CDR1 MNHEY, CDR2 SVGAGI. Trimming shortened V by 0 bases and J by 5 bases, and 11 bases separated the two germline ends. The DNA of the CDR3 is TGTGCCAGCAGTTACTCGCAGGAAGGCAACGAGCAGTACTTC. It encodes CASSYSQEGNEQYF.

At least ten counts were recorded for this clonotype. V gene TRBV5-6 combines with J gene TRBJ1-2; 7 bases match TRBD1. Germline lookup yields CDR1 SGHDT and CDR2 YYEEEE. The CDR3 is 14 amino acids. The ends lost 4 bases at V and 8 bases at J; junction bases unmatched: 11. CDR3 amino acids: CASSPGTVIYGYTF. DNA of the CDR3: TGTGCCAGCAGCCCCGGGACAGTTATCTACGGCTACACCTTC.